These 4 T cell receptor beta chains were all obtained from the same sample, sequenced in a study of blood T cell repertoires in COVID-19. Only in-frame clones appear in the TCRdb table, and some are missing; sequencing was by immunoSEQ multiplex PCR. The sample carries approximately 350,000 clones, 89% recorded once. Sequencing was done on a sample of peripheral blood. These TCRs come from a woman aged 25 to 45 with COVID-19, enrolled during active disease.

V and J are TRBV10-3 and TRBJ1-5; D uncertain. V was pared by 1 base and J by 5 bases, with 6 bases between. This CDR3 has 13 amino acids. The germline V gene has CDR1 ENHRY and CDR2 SYGVKD. The CDR3 reads CAISELLDQPQHF. CDR3 DNA sequence: TGTGCCATCAGTGAGTTATTAGATCAGCCCCAGCATTTT.

This clone was counted only a few times. The V call is TRBV7-9, the J call TRBJ2-1; 10 nucleotides match TRBD2. Germline V gene data show CDR1 as SEHNR and CDR2 as FQNEAQ (reference sequence). Unmatched junction bases numbered 8, after V lost 5 bases and J lost 7 bases. CDR3 length: 15 residues. This chain's CDR3 is CASSPSSGSVNEQFF. Written as DNA, the CDR3 is TGTGCCAGCAGCCCCTCTAGCGGGAGTGTAAATGAGCAGTTCTTC.

The gene calls are TRBV19 and TRBJ2-2; 8 bases line up with TRBD2. Trimming removed 5 bases from V and 7 bases from J; junction bases left unmatched: 9. Germline CDR1 and CDR2: LNHDA and SQIVND (reference sequence). The length of the CDR3 is 15 residues. CDR3 region: CASSPPSGWVGELFF. CDR3 coding DNA: TGTGCCAGTAGTCCACCTAGCGGGTGGGTCGGGGAGCTGTTTTTT.

Remarks on this clone: Other DNA sequences of this sample code for an identical CDR3. The chain has TRBV5-1 and TRBJ2-2, with TRBD1 as a possible D gene (6 bases). The CDR3 sequence is 16 residues long. V was clipped by 0 bases and J by 2 bases, with 11 bases between them. Germline V CDR1 and CDR2: SGHRS, YFSETQ. The CDR3 protein is CASSLEGQPNTGELFF. The CDR3 DNA follows: TGCGCCAGCAGCTTGGAGGGACAACCTAACACCGGGGAGCTGTTTTTT.